The TCR beta chain under discussion was sequenced for a study of beta chain features in type 1 diabetes listed by TCRdb under 2018. Broadly, across the study: Mean age, gender distribution, total cell number and subset yield did not differ between patients and healthy donors. In the study, TCRB repertoires of sorted circulating CD4+ T cell subsets from recently diagnosed type 1 diabetes patients were compared with those of matched healthy donors. Regulatory and stem cell-like memory subsets were obtained from only 8 patients and roughly 8 healthy donors, while naive and central memory subsets were obtained from all 28 donors. A total of 107,917,701 sorted cells were examined across all samples, and the number of cells per subset was strongly correlated with RNA yield. Results and caveats for the whole study, not just this receptor: PCR might favor shorter templates, but patient and control samples were amplified and corrected together, so any skew would affect both groups equally. Sequencing cDNA rather than genomic DNA could over-represent highly expressing activated cells, although activation and CD3 levels did not differ between groups. Naive, central memory and regulatory TCRB repertoires appeared to be more alike among patients than among healthy donors. In all four CD4+ subsets, TCRB CDR3 length was moderately but significantly shorter in type 1 diabetes patients. Patients with type 1 diabetes made fewer insertions and deleted more nucleotides at VDJ recombination sites, implying thymic rearrangement abnormalities. Only small numbers of individuals were included in the HLA sub-analyses, which left unresolved whether HLA type had any influence on TCRB rearrangement.

Each donor gave one peripheral blood draw, averaging approximately 110 mL, which was collected into heparinised tubes. Using a panel that included CD45RO, CCR7, CD25, CD127, CD95 and CD27, naive, central memory, regulatory and stem cell-like memory CD4+ T cells were sorted on a BD FACSAria II. Purity was above 95% for every sorted population. PBMCs were isolated immediately by Lymphoprep density gradient centrifugation and stained directly without culture. So that batch effects would be minimized, each experiment stained and sorted samples in pairs, pairing one healthy donor with one patient. This clone was counted a few times. Which antigen it targets is not known. No much larger clone is present one base from it, and per-base qualities are unavailable. The entire amount of isolated RNA was reverse transcribed using the High Capacity cDNA Reverse Transcription Kit, so the sequenced TCRB transcripts were expressed ones. Naive, central memory and regulatory T cell samples underwent deep immunoSEQ sequencing, averaging roughly 3.3 million total reads per sample. Sorted cells were lysed in RLT buffer, and RNA was extracted using DNase-treated RNeasy Micro or Mini kits according to cell number. Each cell subset was processed on its own to prevent cross-contamination, while patient and healthy donor samples were processed together. The immunoSEQ multiplex PCR was used to amplify TCRB sequences from cDNA, yielding 87-bp fragments that span the CDR3 region. Sequencing of the amplicons was done on the Illumina HiSeq platform. The authors processed their data as follows. Synthetic template baselines were used to correct PCR bias computationally, reads within Hamming distance 2 were collapsed, and singletons that could not be merged were discarded. Reads were aligned to IMGT to assign V, D and J genes, CDR3 length, and insertions or deletions at six rearrangement sites. Clonotype counts were normalized to sorted cell number within each subset before computing true diversity and Gini coefficients with the tcR R package. The overlap coefficient, calculated on TCRB nucleotide sequences, was used to measure repertoire sharing. As a proxy for the pre-selection repertoire, out-of-frame TCRB sequences from naive cells were analyzed. Here the immuneACCESS table is served through TCRdb, limited to in-frame sequences with V and J called. Missing clones are a known gap in these copies; in checked studies unresolved V genes cover under half, and the rest lacks a known reason. The DNA gave D and trimming, while V, J and clone size come from that table. The sample table lists around 400,000 clones, more than 13% of them with a count of one. The top ten constitute approximately 0.019% of the sample.

The sample comprised naive CD4+ T cells from blood. This specimen's cell subset or site label, interpreted: true naive CD4+ T cells. This TCR came from a woman between 18 and 29 years old in good health.

CDR3 reads: CASSGLPRLNEQFF. DNA sequence: TGTGCCAGCAGCGGACTCCCGAGGCTCAATGAGCAGTTCTTC. The V and J genes are TRBV25-1 and TRBJ2-1, with a tentative D gene TRBD2 over 5 matching bases. The CDR3 runs 14 amino acids, cysteine and phenylalanine included. Solely the CDR3 DNA is kept, with 42 bases framed from the first base. CDR1 and CDR2 are drawn from the germline V gene: MGHDK, SYGVNS. Cut back by 6 bases and 6 bases, the V and J ends lie 15 bases apart.